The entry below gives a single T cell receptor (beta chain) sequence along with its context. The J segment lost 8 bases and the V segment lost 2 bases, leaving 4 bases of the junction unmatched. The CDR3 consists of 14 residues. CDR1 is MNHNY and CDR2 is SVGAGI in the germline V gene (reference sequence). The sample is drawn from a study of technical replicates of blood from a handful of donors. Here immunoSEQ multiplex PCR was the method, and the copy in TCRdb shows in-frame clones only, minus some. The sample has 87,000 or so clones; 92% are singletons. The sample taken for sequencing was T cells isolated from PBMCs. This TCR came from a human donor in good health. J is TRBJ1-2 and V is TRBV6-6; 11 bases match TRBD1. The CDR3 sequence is CASSYRTGGRGYTF. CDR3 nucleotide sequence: TGTGCCAGCAGTTACAGGACAGGGGGCAGGGGCTACACCTTC.